The T cell receptor (beta chain) under discussion was sequenced for a study of beta chain features in type 1 diabetes. Study-wide context: Sorted cells, roughly 100,000,000 in number, were examined across all samples. Points from the study as a whole: For patients, the naive, central memory and Treg TCRB repertoires appeared more alike than for healthy donors. Type 1 diabetes patients had moderately but significantly shorter TCRB CDR3s in all four CD4+ subsets. Among type 1 diabetes patients, VDJ junctions had fewer insertions and more deletions.

All of the isolated RNA was reverse transcribed, so expressed TCRB transcripts were sequenced. TCRdb's copy holds only in-frame clones and misses some; the assay was immunoSEQ multiplex PCR. The repertoire includes almost 350,000 clones, approximately 9.9% of them detected once, and 0.95% to 1.1% sits in the top ten. The trim removed 4 bases at V and 7 bases at J, leaving 7 bases unmatched. The length of the CDR3 is 16 residues. The V gene's germline CDR1 is SGHAT and CDR2 FQNNGV. This clone was detected many times. Its antigen is currently unknown. V usage is TRBV11-2 and J usage is TRBJ2-1; TRBD2 matches 13 bases. The receptor comes from a man aged 25-45 years with type 1 diabetes. The sample consisted of central memory CD4+ T cells from blood. DNA of the CDR3: TGTGCCAGCAGCTCTCGACTAGCGGGGGGCGGAAATGAGCAGTTCTTC. Translating it yields CASSSRLAGGGNEQFF.